This T cell receptor beta chain comes out of a study of blood T cell repertoires in COVID-19. As for the study in general: Sites in the United States, Italy and Spain provided acute and convalescent COVID-19 samples. Sample material is recorded as cDNA or gDNA derived from T cells, B-cell-depleted T cells, or PBMCs.

Per the study methods: Nucleated cell number was recorded as an estimate derived from reference gene primer amplification. Assay: immunoSEQ multiplex PCR; the TCRdb copy retains only in-frame clones and omits some. The DNA was the basis for D and trimming; V, J and clone size are from that table. The top ten hold around 14% of the sample, which has just over 150,000 clones, 85% to 90% seen once. This receptor was taken from a woman in her 40s with acute or convalescent COVID-19. The sequenced sample consisted of peripheral blood.

CDR3 sequence (DNA): TGTGCCAGCAGACAACGACTAGCAGCCAGCACAGATACGCAGTATTTT. It is translated as CASRQRLAASTDTQYF. The chain carries TRBV7-2 and TRBJ2-3; 7 bases are shared with TRBD2. Trimming removed 6 bases from V and 0 bases from J; junction bases left unmatched: 9. Germline lookup yields CDR1 SGHTA and CDR2 FQGNSA. The length of the CDR3 is 16 residues.